These 11 T cell receptor beta chains share one sample of origin, sequenced in a study of cytomegalovirus exposure and HLA in healthy donors. 60 Vbeta and 13 Jbeta primers were used in PCR. Profiling relied on immunoSEQ multiplex PCR, and the TCRdb table lists in-frame clones only, not all of them. The sample gives about 110,000 clones, roughly four fifths of which show up once; 3% to 4.5% is in the top ten. Sequencing was performed on PBMCs. The receptors come from a man aged 55 to 70 in good health and CMV-seronegative.

The chain carries TRBV4-3 and TRBJ2-3; unclear D gene. Germline loops: CDR1 LGHNA, CDR2 YSLEER. Trimming left V 0 bases short and J 3 bases short, with 13 bases between. The CDR3 is 16 residues long. CDR3 in DNA: TGCGCCAGCAGCCAAGATTACCAAGCGTCGACAGATACGCAGTATTTT. It yields the protein CASSQDYQASTDTQYF.

This chain joins TRBV5-6 and TRBJ1-1, with D maybe TRBD1 (6 bases). Germline V lookup: CDR1 SGHDT, CDR2 YYEEEE. Trimming removed 4 bases from V and 11 bases from J, with 21 bases in between. CDR3 length: 14 amino acids. DNA for the CDR3: TGTGCCAGCAGCCACTCCAGGGGCTACCATAGTGCTTTCTTT. It translates to CASSHSRGYHSAFF.

The CDR3: CAWGGGSGGKETQYF. In DNA, the CDR3 is TGTGCCTGGGGAGGAGGTAGCGGGGGAAAGGAGACCCAGTACTTC. The V gene is TRBV30, the J gene TRBJ2-5; 9 positions agree with TRBD2. The germline CDR1 and CDR2 sequences are GTSNPN and SVGIG (reference sequence). The CDR3 loop spans 15 amino acids. After removal of 5 bases from V and 5 bases from J, the junction contained 12 bases not matched to a gene.

The chain has TRBV30 and TRBJ2-3, with 8 bases aligning to TRBD2. CDR3 length: 15 amino acids. V lost 2 bases, J lost 3 bases, and 7 bases stayed unmatched. Germline lookup yields CDR1 GTSNPN and CDR2 SVGIG (reference sequence). The CDR3 loop reads CAWSTHGGGTDTQYF. The CDR3 DNA sequence: TGTGCCTGGAGTACCCACGGCGGGGGGACAGATACGCAGTATTTT.

This clone appeared a single time. The V and J genes are TRBV7-2 and TRBJ1-3, with D possibly being TRBD1 (6 bases). Per germline, CDR1 SGHTA and CDR2 FQGNSA. The V and J ends lost 5 bases and 0 bases respectively, with 11 bases between them. The CDR3 extends over 15 amino acids. The CDR3 bases are TGTGCCAGCAGCCGATCGGACAGCTCTGGAAACACCATATATTTT. This codes for CASSRSDSSGNTIYF.

The CDR3 DNA reads TGTGCCTGGGGGGGGACAGGGGACCCCAGGCAGAACACTGAAGCTTTCTTT. It encodes CAWGGTGDPRQNTEAFF. This chain connects TRBV30 to TRBJ1-1, with 10 bases identical to TRBD1. Trimming cost V 5 bases and J 1 base; bases outside gene matches: 13. The CDR3 has 17 residues. Germline V gives CDR1 GTSNPN, CDR2 SVGIG (reference sequence).

The chain recombines TRBV7-2 with TRBJ2-6; maybe TRBD1 (6 bases). Germline loops: CDR1 SGHTA, CDR2 FQGNSA. The CDR3 contains 16 residues. V lost 5 bases to trimming and J lost 4 bases, with 15 bases between them. The CDR3 spells CASSPQGLWGANVLTF. In nucleotides, the CDR3 is TGTGCCAGCAGCCCCCAGGGGTTATGGGGGGCCAACGTCCTGACTTTC.

The chain joins TRBV25-1 to TRBJ1-1; the D gene is possibly TRBD1 (5 bases). CDR1 and CDR2 from the germline V gene are MGHDK and SYGVNS. The CDR3 runs to 15 residues. Trimming removed 4 bases at V and 3 bases at J, with 15 bases between. In DNA form, the CDR3 reads TGTGCCAGCAGTGCCGGACAATGGCAGGACACTGAAGCTTTCTTT. Translating gives CASSAGQWQDTEAFF.

This clone has just a few counts. The identical CDR3 is also encoded by other nucleotide sequences in the sample. V and J are TRBV5-5 and TRBJ1-6; D unresolved. The CDR3 totals 14 residues. Germline CDR1 is SGHKS and CDR2 is YYEKEE (reference sequence). The germline V and J ends were trimmed by 0 bases and 6 bases, with 7 bases remaining between them. DNA of the CDR3: TGTGCCAGCAGCTTGGTAACGGGTAATTCACCCCTCCACTTT. Translation gives CASSLVTGNSPLHF.

The chain joins TRBV28 to TRBJ1-2; 8 positions agree with TRBD1. The J segment lost 6 bases and the V segment lost 7 bases, leaving 4 bases of the junction unmatched. The CDR3 runs to 12 residues. Germline lookup yields CDR1 MDHEN and CDR2 SYDVKM. The CDR3 DNA reads as TGTGCCAGCACCCGGGACAGGAATGGCTACACCTTC. Translation: CASTRDRNGYTF.

In the case of this clone: One end of the junction is discordant with germline, which a read error may explain. This chain connects TRBV7-2 to TRBJ2-7; no clear D gene. Germline V lookup: CDR1 SGHTA, CDR2 FQGNSA. The CDR3 length is 13 residues. This CDR3 reads CASSLRWSYGQYF. CDR3 sequence (DNA): TGTGCCAGCAGCTTAAGGTGGAGTTACGGGCAGTACTTC.